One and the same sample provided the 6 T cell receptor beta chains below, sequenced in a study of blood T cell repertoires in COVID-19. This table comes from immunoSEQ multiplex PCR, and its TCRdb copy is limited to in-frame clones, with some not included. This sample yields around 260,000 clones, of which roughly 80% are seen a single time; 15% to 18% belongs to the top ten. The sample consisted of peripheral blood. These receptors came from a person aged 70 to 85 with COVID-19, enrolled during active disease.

The CDR3 DNA reads TGTGCCAGCAGCCAAGAGACCGGGACAGCCCCCTACGAGCAGTACTTC. This encodes CASSQETGTAPYEQYF. V and J are TRBV3-1 (or the pseudogene TRBV3-2) and TRBJ2-7, with 7 bases lining up with TRBD1. With V trimmed by 0 bases and J by 2 bases, 7 bases remained unmatched. The CDR3 totals 16 residues. Looked up from germline, CDR1 is LGHDT and CDR2 is YNNKEL (reference sequence).

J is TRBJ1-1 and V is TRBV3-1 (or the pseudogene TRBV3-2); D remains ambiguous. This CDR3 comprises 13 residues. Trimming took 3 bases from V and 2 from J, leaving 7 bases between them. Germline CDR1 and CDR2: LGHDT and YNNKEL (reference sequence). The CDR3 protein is CASSHFPNTEAFF. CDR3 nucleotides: TGTGCCAGCAGCCACTTCCCTAACACTGAAGCTTTCTTT.

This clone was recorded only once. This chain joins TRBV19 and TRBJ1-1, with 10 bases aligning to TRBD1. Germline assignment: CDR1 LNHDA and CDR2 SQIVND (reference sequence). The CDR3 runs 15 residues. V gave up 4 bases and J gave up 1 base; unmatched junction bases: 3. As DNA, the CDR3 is TGTGCCAGTAGTACCCGGGACAGGGGGAACACTGAAGCTTTCTTT. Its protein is CASSTRDRGNTEAFF.

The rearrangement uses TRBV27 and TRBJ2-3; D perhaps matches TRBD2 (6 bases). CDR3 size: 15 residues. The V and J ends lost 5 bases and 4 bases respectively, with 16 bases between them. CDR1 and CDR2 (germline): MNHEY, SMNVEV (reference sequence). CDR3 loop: CASSPSTRASDTQYF. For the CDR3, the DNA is TGTGCCAGCAGTCCCTCGACTAGGGCTTCAGATACGCAGTATTTT.

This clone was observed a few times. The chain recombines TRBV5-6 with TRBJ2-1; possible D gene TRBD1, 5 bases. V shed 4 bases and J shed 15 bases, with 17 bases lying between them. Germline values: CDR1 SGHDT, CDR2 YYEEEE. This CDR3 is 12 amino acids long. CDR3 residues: CASSPPGLMPFF. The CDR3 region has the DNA TGTGCCAGCAGCCCTCCAGGGTTAATGCCGTTCTTC. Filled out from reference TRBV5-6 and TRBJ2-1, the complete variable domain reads DAGVTQSPTHLIKTRGQQVTLRCSPKSGHDTVSWYQQALGQGPQFIFQYYEEEERQRGNFPDRFSGHQFPNYSSELNVNALLLGDSALYLCASSPPGLMPFFGPGTRLTVL.

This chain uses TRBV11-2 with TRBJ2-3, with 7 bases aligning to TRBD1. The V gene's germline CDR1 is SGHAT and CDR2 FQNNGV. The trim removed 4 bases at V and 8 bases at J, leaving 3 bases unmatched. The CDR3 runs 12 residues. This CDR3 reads CASSSGGPTQYF. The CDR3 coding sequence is TGTGCCAGCAGCTCAGGGGGACCTACGCAGTATTTT.